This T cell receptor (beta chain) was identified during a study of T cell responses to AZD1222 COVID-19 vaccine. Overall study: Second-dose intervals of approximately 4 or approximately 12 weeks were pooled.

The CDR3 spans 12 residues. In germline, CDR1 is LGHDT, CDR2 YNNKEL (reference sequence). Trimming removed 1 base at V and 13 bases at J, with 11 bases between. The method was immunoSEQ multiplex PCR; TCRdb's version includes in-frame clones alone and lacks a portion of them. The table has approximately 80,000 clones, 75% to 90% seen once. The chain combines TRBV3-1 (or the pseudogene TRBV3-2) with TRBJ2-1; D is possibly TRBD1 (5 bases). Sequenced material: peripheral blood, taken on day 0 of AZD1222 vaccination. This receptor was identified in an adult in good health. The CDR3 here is CASSQASREQFF. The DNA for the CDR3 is TGTGCCAGCAGCCAAGCCTCCAGGGAACAGTTCTTC.